This is a list of T cell receptor beta chains from one sample in a study of cytomegalovirus exposure and HLA in healthy donors. TCRdb's table, derived via immunoSEQ multiplex PCR, lists solely in-frame clones and lacks some. Altogether about 73,000 clones are present, 90% to 95% being singletons, with the ten largest covering about 3.5%. Sequencing input: PBMCs. These receptors were obtained from a man between 18 and 29 years old in good health and CMV-seronegative. The CDR3 runs from the conserved cysteine through the conserved F or W. Each record gives: CDR3 protein, CDR3 DNA, clone size, J gene, V gene, D gene. D genes are given only for firm matches. Clone size, where shown, is once, few, many, or a class for clones that have expanded.

CASSLNGRISGNTIYF,TGTGCCAGCAGCTTAAATGGCAGGATCTCTGGAAACACCATATATTTT,-,TRBJ1-3,TRBV13,-
CASSIENSADSYNSPLHF,TGTGCCAGTAGTATAGAAAATTCGGCGGACTCCTATAATTCACCCCTCCACTTT,-,TRBJ1-6,TRBV19,-
CASSLGVQPQHF,TGTGCCAGCAGCTTGGGAGTTCAGCCCCAGCATTTT,-,TRBJ1-5,TRBV7-2,-
CASSLAGETQYF,TGCGCCAGCAGTCTAGCGGGAGAGACCCAGTACTTC,-,TRBJ2-5,TRBV5-1,TRBD2
CASSIGQATYNEQFF,TGTGCCAGTAGTATCGGACAAGCCACCTACAATGAGCAGTTCTTC,-,TRBJ2-1,TRBV19,-
CASSWAERPEAFF,TGTGCCAGTAGTTGGGCAGAACGACCTGAAGCTTTCTTT,-,TRBJ1-1,TRBV19,-
CASSPGLADTSYEQYF,TGTGCCAGCAGCCCTGGGCTAGCGGATACCTCCTACGAGCAGTACTTC,-,TRBJ2-7,TRBV2,TRBD2
CAINGQGRSGANVLTF,TGTGCAATCAACGGACAGGGGAGATCTGGGGCCAACGTCCTGACTTTC,once,TRBJ2-6,TRBV2,TRBD1
CASRNAGGGGGQPQHF,TGTGCCAGCAGGAACGCCGGGGGAGGGGGTGGTCAGCCCCAGCATTTT,-,TRBJ1-5,TRBV6-6,-
CASSEASGTGANVLTF,TGTGCCAGCAGTGAGGCTTCGGGGACAGGGGCCAACGTCCTGACTTTC,-,TRBJ2-6,TRBV6-1,-
CASSSPPAGAGELFF,TGTGCCAGCAGTTCGCCACCCGCGGGGGCCGGGGAGCTGTTTTTT,once,TRBJ2-2,TRBV27,TRBD2
CASSMGGHSGNTIYF,TGTGCCAGTAGTATGGGCGGACACTCTGGAAACACCATATATTTT,-,TRBJ1-3,TRBV19,-
CASMEPLETEQFF,TGTGCCAGCATGGAACCTCTAGAGACTGAGCAGTTCTTC,-,TRBJ2-1,TRBV2,-
CASSLAGGDPVYEQYF,TGCGCCAGCAGCTTGGCCGGCGGAGACCCCGTCTACGAGCAGTACTTC,-,TRBJ2-7,TRBV5-1,-
CASSLVTYEQYF,TGTGCCAGCAGCTTAGTAACATACGAGCAGTACTTC,once,TRBJ2-7,TRBV11-2,-
CASSLPRTGVVEQYF,TGTGCCAGCAGCCTCCCCCGGACAGGGGTGGTCGAGCAGTACTTC,-,TRBJ2-7,TRBV7-9,TRBD1
CASSLPHGTGGSTDTQYF,TGCGCCAGCAGCTTGCCCCACGGGACAGGGGGAAGCACAGATACGCAGTATTTT,-,TRBJ2-3,TRBV5-1,TRBD1